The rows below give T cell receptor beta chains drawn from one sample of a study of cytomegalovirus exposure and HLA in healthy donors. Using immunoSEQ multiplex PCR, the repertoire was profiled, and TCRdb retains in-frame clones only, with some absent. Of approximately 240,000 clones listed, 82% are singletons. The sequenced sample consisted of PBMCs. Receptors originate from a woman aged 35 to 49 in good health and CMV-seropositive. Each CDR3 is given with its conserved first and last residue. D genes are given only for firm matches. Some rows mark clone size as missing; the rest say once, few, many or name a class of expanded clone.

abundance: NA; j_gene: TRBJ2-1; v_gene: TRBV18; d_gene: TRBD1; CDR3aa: CASSPTGYPQGGGEQFF; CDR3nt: TGTGCCAGCTCACCAACTGGATATCCACAGGGGGGTGGGGAGCAGTTCTTC
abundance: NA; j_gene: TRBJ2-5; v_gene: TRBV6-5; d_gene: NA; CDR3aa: CASSKGLRQETQYF; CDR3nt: TGTGCCAGCAGTAAAGGACTAAGGCAAGAGACCCAGTACTTC
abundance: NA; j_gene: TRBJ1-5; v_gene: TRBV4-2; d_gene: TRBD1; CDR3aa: CASSPTTGINQPQHF; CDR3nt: TGTGCCAGCAGCCCGACGACAGGGATCAATCAGCCCCAGCATTTT
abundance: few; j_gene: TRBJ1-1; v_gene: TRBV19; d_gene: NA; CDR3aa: CASSEDTEAFF; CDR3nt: TGTGCCAGTAGTGAGGACACTGAAGCTTTCTTT
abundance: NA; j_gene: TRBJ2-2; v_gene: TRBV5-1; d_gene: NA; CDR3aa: CASSPTASGVAGELFF; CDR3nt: TGCGCCAGCAGCCCTACTGCCTCAGGGGTAGCCGGGGAGCTGTTTTTT
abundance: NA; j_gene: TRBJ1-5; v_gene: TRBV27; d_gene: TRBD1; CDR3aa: CASSSGGTGGVYSNQPQHF; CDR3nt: TGTGCCAGCAGTTCAGGAGGGACAGGGGGCGTTTATAGCAATCAGCCCCAGCATTTT
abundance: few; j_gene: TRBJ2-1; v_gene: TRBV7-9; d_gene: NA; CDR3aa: CASSLVGAREKQFF; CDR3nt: TGTGCCAGCAGCTTAGTAGGGGCCCGAGAAAAGCAGTTCTTC
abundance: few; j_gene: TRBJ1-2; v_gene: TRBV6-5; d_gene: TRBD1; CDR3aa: CASRQQGARSYTF; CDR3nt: TGTGCCAGCAGACAACAGGGGGCGCGGAGCTACACCTTC
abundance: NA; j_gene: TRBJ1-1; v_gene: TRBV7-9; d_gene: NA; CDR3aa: CASSQTQFTEAFF; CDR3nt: TGTGCCAGCAGCCAGACACAATTCACTGAAGCTTTCTTT
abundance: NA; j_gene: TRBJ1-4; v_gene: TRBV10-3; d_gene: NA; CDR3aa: CAISAGSTNEKLFF; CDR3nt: TGTGCCATCAGCGCGGGGTCAACTAATGAAAAACTGTTTTTT